These T cell receptor beta chains were read from a single sample in a study of OX40 agonist ivuxolimab in advanced cancers. Sequencing was performed with immunoSEQ multiplex PCR; in TCRdb, only in-frame clones are kept and a portion is missing. This table holds approximately 97,000 clones, less than 90% found once. Source: CD4+ or CD8+ T cells sorted from blood, taken in a trial of the OX40 agonist ivuxolimab. The receptor source for this set is an adult with an advanced solid tumor such as melanoma, head and neck, liver or kidney cancer. Each CDR3 is given with its conserved first and last residue. The D gene is left open where the match is weak. Clone size is given for some rows only: seen once, a few or many times, or a class if the clone is expanded.

CDR3aa: CASTRGTSVLVDEQYF
CDR3nt: TGTGCCAGCACCCGGGGGACTAGCGTGTTGGTCGACGAGCAGTACTTC
j_gene: TRBJ2-7
v_gene: TRBV11-2
d_gene: TRBD2
abundance: -

CDR3aa: CASRKREGGTEAFF
CDR3nt: TGTGCCAGCAGAAAACGGGAGGGGGGCACTGAAGCTTTCTTT
j_gene: TRBJ1-1
v_gene: TRBV2
d_gene: -
abundance: -

CDR3aa: CAWSGGQGWYGYTF
CDR3nt: TGTGCCTGGAGTGGGGGACAGGGTTGGTACGGCTACACCTTC
j_gene: TRBJ1-2
v_gene: TRBV30
d_gene: TRBD1
abundance: -

CDR3aa: CASSPTLAGEGGEQYF
CDR3nt: TGTGCCAGCTCACCGACCCTAGCGGGAGAGGGCGGGGAGCAGTACTTC
j_gene: TRBJ2-7
v_gene: TRBV18
d_gene: TRBD2
abundance: -

CDR3aa: CAAGGQGNEKLFF
CDR3nt: TGTGCCGCCGGTGGTCAGGGTAATGAAAAACTGTTTTTT
j_gene: TRBJ1-4
v_gene: TRBV28
d_gene: -
abundance: -

CDR3aa: CASSYSFDPYEQYF
CDR3nt: TGTGCCAGCAGTTACTCTTTCGATCCCTACGAGCAGTACTTC
j_gene: TRBJ2-7
v_gene: TRBV6-5
d_gene: -
abundance: -

CDR3aa: CASSQQGLNTEAFF
CDR3nt: TGCGCCAGCAGCCAACAGGGGCTGAACACTGAAGCTTTCTTT
j_gene: TRBJ1-1
v_gene: TRBV4-1
d_gene: -
abundance: -

CDR3aa: CASSLGSGDYEQYF
CDR3nt: TGTGCCAGCAGCTTGGGGTCGGGGGACTACGAGCAGTACTTC
j_gene: TRBJ2-7
v_gene: TRBV5-6
d_gene: -
abundance: -

CDR3aa: CASSRLQGGTEAFF
CDR3nt: TGTGCCAGCAGCCGTCTACAGGGGGGCACTGAAGCTTTCTTT
j_gene: TRBJ1-1
v_gene: TRBV6-6
d_gene: TRBD1
abundance: -

CDR3aa: CASRESRQVYNEQFF
CDR3nt: TGTGCCAGCAGAGAAAGCAGGCAGGTTTACAATGAGCAGTTCTTC
j_gene: TRBJ2-1
v_gene: TRBV6-1
d_gene: -
abundance: once

CDR3aa: CASSSGALYNEQFF
CDR3nt: TGTGCCAGCAGTTCTGGGGCACTCTACAATGAGCAGTTCTTC
j_gene: TRBJ2-1
v_gene: TRBV6-5
d_gene: -
abundance: -

CDR3aa: CASSPTGQETQYF
CDR3nt: TGTGCCAGTAGTCCCACGGGGCAAGAGACCCAGTACTTC
j_gene: TRBJ2-5
v_gene: TRBV19
d_gene: -
abundance: once

CDR3aa: CASGLGAETQYF
CDR3nt: TGTGCCAGCGGGTTAGGGGCGGAGACCCAGTACTTC
j_gene: TRBJ2-5
v_gene: TRBV11-2
d_gene: -
abundance: -

CDR3aa: CASSLAGTGGIDEQFF
CDR3nt: TGCGCCAGCAGCTTGGCCGGGACAGGGGGGATCGATGAGCAGTTCTTC
j_gene: TRBJ2-1
v_gene: TRBV5-1
d_gene: TRBD1
abundance: -

CDR3aa: CASSQVNLGLAVTETQYF
CDR3nt: TGCGCCAGCAGCCAAGTCAATCTTGGGCTAGCGGTGACAGAGACCCAGTACTTC
j_gene: TRBJ2-5
v_gene: TRBV4-1
d_gene: TRBD2
abundance: -

CDR3aa: CASSLQFPNEQFF
CDR3nt: TGTGCCAGCAGCTTACAGTTCCCCAATGAGCAGTTCTTC
j_gene: TRBJ2-1
v_gene: TRBV11-3
d_gene: -
abundance: -

CDR3aa: CASRTGDYSNQPQHF
CDR3nt: TGTGCCAGCAGGACAGGGGATTATAGCAATCAGCCCCAGCATTTT
j_gene: TRBJ1-5
v_gene: TRBV6-1
d_gene: TRBD1
abundance: -